The present T cell receptor beta chain was sequenced within a study of response to subunit inactivated influenza vaccine. Overall study findings and caveats: Authors suggested that a seasonal influenza vaccination recruits few new T cells each time.

From germline, CDR1 is SGDLS and CDR2 YYNGEE. This CDR3 has 15 residues. The V end was cut by 0 bases, the J end by 3 bases, with 10 bases between. TCRdb re-called the RT-PCR reads through MiXCR, storing one row per CDR3 protein. Among roughly 150,000 distinct CDR3 sequences listed, approximately 11% were seen once. Details on this clonotype: The target antigen is unknown.

The receptor was isolated from a man between 50 and 59 years old who received an inactivated influenza vaccine. Sequenced here: non-naive T cells sorted from PBMCs, sampled 45 days after vaccination. V is TRBV9 and J is TRBJ2-1; no reliable D call. CDR3 loop: CASSVAGRSYNEQFF. The DNA for the CDR3 is TGTGCCAGCAGCGTAGCTGGCAGGAGCTACAATGAGCAGTTCTTC.